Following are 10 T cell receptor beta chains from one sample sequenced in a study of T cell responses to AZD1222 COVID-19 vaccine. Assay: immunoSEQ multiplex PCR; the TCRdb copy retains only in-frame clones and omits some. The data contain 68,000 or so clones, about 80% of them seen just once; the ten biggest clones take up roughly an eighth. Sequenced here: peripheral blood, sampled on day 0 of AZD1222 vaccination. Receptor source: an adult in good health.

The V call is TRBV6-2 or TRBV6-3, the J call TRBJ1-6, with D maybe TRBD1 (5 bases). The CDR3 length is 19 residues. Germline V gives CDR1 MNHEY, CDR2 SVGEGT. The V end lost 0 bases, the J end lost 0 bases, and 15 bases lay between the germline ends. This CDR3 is CASSYSRGDPSSYNSPLHF. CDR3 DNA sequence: TGTGCCAGCAGTTACTCACGGGGCGATCCGAGCTCCTATAATTCACCCCTCCACTTT.

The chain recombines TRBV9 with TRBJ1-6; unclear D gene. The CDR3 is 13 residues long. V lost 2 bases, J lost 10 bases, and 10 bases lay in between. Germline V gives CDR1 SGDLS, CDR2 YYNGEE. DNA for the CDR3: TGTGCCAGCAGCGTTCAAGGTCGCTCACCCCTCCACTTT. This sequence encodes CASSVQGRSPLHF.

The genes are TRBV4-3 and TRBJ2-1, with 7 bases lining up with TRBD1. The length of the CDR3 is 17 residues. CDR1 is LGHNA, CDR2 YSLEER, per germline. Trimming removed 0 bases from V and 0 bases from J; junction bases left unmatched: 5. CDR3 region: CASSQERGTDSYNEQFF. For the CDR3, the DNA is TGCGCCAGCAGCCAAGAGAGGGGGACAGACTCCTACAATGAGCAGTTCTTC.

The CDR3 DNA follows: TGTGCCAGCTCACCAACTGGGACTTCCGAGGCCTATGGCTACACCTTC. As protein: CASSPTGTSEAYGYTF. The chain carries TRBV18 and TRBJ1-2, with D tentatively TRBD1 (5 bases). This CDR3 spans 16 amino acids. Looked up from germline, CDR1 is KGHSH and CDR2 is LQKENI. V lost 2 bases to trimming and J lost 4 bases, with 17 bases between them. The variable domain in full, with the rest retrieved from reference TRBV18 and TRBJ1-2, is NAGVMQNPRHLVRRRGQEARLRCSPMKGHSHVYWYRQLPEEGLKFMVYLQKENIIDESGMPKERFSAEFPKEGPSILRIQQVVRGDSAAYFCASSPTGTSEAYGYTFGSGTRLTVV.

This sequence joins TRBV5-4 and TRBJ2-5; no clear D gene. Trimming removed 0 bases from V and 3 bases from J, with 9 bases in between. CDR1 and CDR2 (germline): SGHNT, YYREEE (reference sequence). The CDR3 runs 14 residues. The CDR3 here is CASSLVSAEETQYF. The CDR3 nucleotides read TGTGCCAGCAGCTTGGTTTCGGCAGAAGAGACCCAGTACTTC. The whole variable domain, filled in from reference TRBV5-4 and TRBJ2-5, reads ETGVTQSPTHLIKTRGQQVTLRCSSQSGHNTVSWYQQALGQGPQFIFQYYREEENGRGNFPPRFSGLQFPNYSSELNVNALELDDSALYLCASSLVSAEETQYFGPGTRLLVL.

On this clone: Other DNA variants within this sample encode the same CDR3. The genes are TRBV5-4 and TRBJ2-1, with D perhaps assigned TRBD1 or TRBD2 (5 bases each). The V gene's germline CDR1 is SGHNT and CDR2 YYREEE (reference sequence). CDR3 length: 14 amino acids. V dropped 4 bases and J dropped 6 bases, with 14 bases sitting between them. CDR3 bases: TGTGCCAGCAGCCTCCCTTCGGGGCCCAATGAGCAGTTCTTC. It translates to CASSLPSGPNEQFF.

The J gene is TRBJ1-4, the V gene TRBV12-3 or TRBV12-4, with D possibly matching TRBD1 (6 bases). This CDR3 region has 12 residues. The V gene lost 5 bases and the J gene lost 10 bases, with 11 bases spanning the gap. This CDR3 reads CASSPQGAKLFF. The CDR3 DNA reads TGTGCCAGCAGTCCACAGGGAGCAAAACTGTTTTTT.

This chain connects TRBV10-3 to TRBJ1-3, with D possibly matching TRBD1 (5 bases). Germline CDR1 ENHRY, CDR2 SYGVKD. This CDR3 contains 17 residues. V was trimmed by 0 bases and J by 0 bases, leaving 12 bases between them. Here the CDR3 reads CAISESSRASSGNTIYF. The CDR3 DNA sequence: TGTGCCATCAGTGAGTCGTCCAGGGCCAGCTCTGGAAACACCATATATTTT.

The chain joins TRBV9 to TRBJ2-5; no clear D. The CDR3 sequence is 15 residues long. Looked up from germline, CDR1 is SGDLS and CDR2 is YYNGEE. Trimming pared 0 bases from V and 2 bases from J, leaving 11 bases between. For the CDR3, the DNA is TGTGCCAGCAGCGTAGTGTGGGCAGAACAAGAGACCCAGTACTTC. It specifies CASSVVWAEQETQYF. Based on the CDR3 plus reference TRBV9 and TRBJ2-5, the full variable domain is DSGVTQTPKHLITATGQRVTLRCSPRSGDLSVYWYQQSLDQGLQFLIQYYNGEERAKGNILERFSAQQFPDLHSELNLSSLELGDSALYFCASSVVWAEQETQYFGPGTRLLVL.

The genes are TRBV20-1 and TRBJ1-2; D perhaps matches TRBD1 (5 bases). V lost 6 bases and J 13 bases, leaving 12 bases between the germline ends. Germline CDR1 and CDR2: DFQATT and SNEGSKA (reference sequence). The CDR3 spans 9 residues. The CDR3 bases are TGCAGTGCGTCCGGGACGTCCACCTTC. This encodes CSASGTSTF.